The 25 T cell receptor beta chains below all came from one sample that was sequenced in a study of blood T cell repertoires in COVID-19. Sequencing used immunoSEQ multiplex PCR; TCRdb keeps in-frame clones, though not all of them. The sample contains approximately 430,000 clones, 86% of which appear only once. The material sequenced was peripheral blood. The source is a woman aged 25 to 45 with active or convalescent COVID-19.

This clone was recorded only once. The chain carries TRBV7-9 and TRBJ1-1; D is ambiguous. This CDR3 has 14 residues. V was clipped by 5 bases and J by 0 bases, with 10 bases between them. Germline assignment: CDR1 SEHNR and CDR2 FQNEAQ (reference sequence). The CDR3 protein is CASSDNSLNTEAFF. The CDR3 DNA reads TGTGCCAGCAGCGACAATTCCTTGAACACTGAAGCTTTCTTT. Using reference TRBV7-9 and TRBJ1-1 for the parts outside the CDR3, the full variable domain is DTGVSQNPRHKITKRGQNVTFRCDPISEHNRLYWYRQTLGQGPEFLTYFQNEAQLEKSRLLSDRFSAERPKGSFSTLEIQRTEQGDSAMYLCASSDNSLNTEAFFGQGTRLTVV.

The chain carries TRBV29-1 and TRBJ1-2; 8 bases are shared with TRBD1. The CDR3 runs to 18 residues. In germline, CDR1 is SQVTM, CDR2 ANQGSEA. V lost 6 bases and J lost 0; bases outside the gene matches: 18. CDR3 protein: CSVLPGTGRGVANYGYTF. The CDR3 region has the DNA TGCAGCGTCTTACCCGGGACAGGAAGAGGGGTAGCTAACTATGGCTACACCTTC.

This sequence joins TRBV19 and TRBJ1-5, with TRBD1 matching over 9 bases. V shed 6 bases and J 7 bases; nucleotides not matched to a gene: 1. Germline V gives CDR1 LNHDA, CDR2 SQIVND (reference sequence). The CDR3 runs 12 residues. Written as DNA, the CDR3 is TGTGCCAGTAGAGACAGGGGGCAGCCCCAGCATTTT. Translating it yields CASRDRGQPQHF.

V gene TRBV12-3 or TRBV12-4 combines with J gene TRBJ2-7; D gene ambiguous. This CDR3 has 13 amino acids. The germline V and J ends were trimmed by 11 bases and 0 bases, with 14 bases remaining between them. The CDR3 coding sequence is TGTGCCTCATCCCCCGACACCTCCTACGAGCAGTACTTC. Protein product: CASSPDTSYEQYF.

This clone was detected once. The chain recombines TRBV4-1 with TRBJ2-7; maybe TRBD1 (6 bases). With 0 bases removed from V and 0 bases from J, the gap between germline ends came to 12 bases. This CDR3 contains 16 residues. Germline CDR1 is MGHRA and CDR2 is YSYEKL. The chain's CDR3 is CASSQESGQSSYEQYF. DNA of the CDR3: TGCGCCAGCAGCCAAGAATCCGGACAGAGCTCCTACGAGCAGTACTTC.

The chain uses TRBV2 and TRBJ2-6; perhaps TRBD2 as D (5 bases). V shed 1 base and J shed 0 bases, with 10 bases lying between them. Germline V gene data show CDR1 as SNHLY and CDR2 as FYNNEI. CDR3 size: 17 residues. In DNA form, the CDR3 reads TGTGCCAGCAGTGAAGTAGAGGGCCTCTCTGGGGCCAACGTCCTGACTTTC. The encoded protein is CASSEVEGLSGANVLTF.

The rearrangement joins TRBV6-5 to TRBJ1-6; possible D gene TRBD1, 5 bases. CDR1 is MNHEY, CDR2 SVGAGI, per germline. The CDR3 is 15 amino acids. With 6 bases removed from V and 7 bases from J, the gap between germline ends came to 16 bases. The CDR3 loop is CASSLGRGGNSPLHF. In DNA, the CDR3 is TGTGCCAGCAGCCTTGGTCGGGGGGGAAATTCACCCCTCCACTTT.

Regarding this clone: The same CDR3 arises from other DNA sequences in this sample as well. The chain joins TRBV11-2 to TRBJ1-3, with 7 bases identical to TRBD1. V was clipped by 5 bases and J by 0 bases; unmatched bases: 10. The germline V gene has CDR1 SGHAT and CDR2 FQNNGV. The CDR3 sequence is 17 residues long. The CDR3: CASSRSGTAHSGNTIYF. CDR3 nucleotides: TGTGCCAGCAGCAGATCTGGGACAGCACACTCTGGAAACACCATATATTTT.

This clone was seen at least ten times. The genes are TRBV6-5 and TRBJ1-2, with 8 bases fitting TRBD1. Germline V gene data show CDR1 as MNHEY and CDR2 as SVGAGI. There are 16 residues in the CDR3. J was trimmed by 4 bases and V by 0 bases; bases with no gene match: 7. The CDR3 DNA reads as TGTGCCAGCAGTTACTCTGACAGGGGTGTAGGCTATGGCTACACCTTC. The encoded protein is CASSYSDRGVGYGYTF.

V gene TRBV4-2 combines with J gene TRBJ1-1, with no clear D. Germline V gene data show CDR1 as LGHNA and CDR2 as YNFKEQ. V was cut by 10 bases and J by 2 bases, with 20 bases left in between. CDR3 size: 15 residues. CDR3 DNA sequence: TGTGCCACCAAGCTATCTGGAAACAGCAACACTGAAGCTTTCTTT. It is translated as CATKLSGNSNTEAFF.

This chain uses TRBV27 with TRBJ1-1; 9 nucleotides align to TRBD1. Germline CDR1 reads MNHEY; CDR2 reads SMNVEV (reference sequence). V lost 3 bases to trimming and J lost 1 base; unmatched junction nucleotides: 3. The CDR3 is 15 residues long. CDR3 sequence (DNA): TGTGCCAGCAGTTTCGGGACAGGGTCGAACACTGAAGCTTTCTTT. Its protein is CASSFGTGSNTEAFF.

The chain combines TRBV6-2 or TRBV6-3 with TRBJ2-7, with TRBD2 matching 8 bases. The V and J ends lost 4 bases and 6 bases, in that order; junction bases with no gene match: 5. The CDR3 loop spans 13 amino acids. Germline V gene lookup returns CDR1 MNHEY and CDR2 SVGEGT. The CDR3 sequence is CASSSGTRGEQYF. The CDR3 nucleotides read TGTGCCAGCAGTTCCGGGACTAGGGGCGAGCAGTACTTC.

The chain is built from TRBV3-1 (or the pseudogene TRBV3-2) and TRBJ2-4; 8 nucleotides match TRBD2. V was clipped by 3 bases and J by 3 bases; unmatched bases: 7. Germline CDR1 and CDR2: LGHDT and YNNKEL (reference sequence). The length of the CDR3 is 16 residues. The CDR3 here is CASSHSGGAVKNIQYF. CDR3 bases: TGTGCCAGCAGCCACTCGGGGGGGGCGGTCAAAAACATTCAGTACTTC.

This chain joins TRBV9 and TRBJ2-3; 9 bases are shared with TRBD2. The V gene end was trimmed by 0 bases and the J gene end by 4 bases; junction bases not matched to a gene: 6. CDR3 length equals 16 residues. Germline CDR1 SGDLS, CDR2 YYNGEE. The CDR3 nucleotides read TGTGCCAGCAGCGTAGAGGGACTAGCTTTTTCAGATACGCAGTATTTT. This encodes CASSVEGLAFSDTQYF.

The chain employs TRBV4-1 and TRBJ1-1; 11 bases are shared with TRBD1. The junction had 7 bases not matched to a gene; V was cut back by 3 bases and J by 7 bases. The germline V gene has CDR1 MGHRA and CDR2 YSYEKL. The CDR3 loop spans 15 amino acids. CDR3 DNA sequence: TGCGCCAGCAGCCAGGGGGACAGGGGGTACTTTGAAGCTTTCTTT. Protein product: CASSQGDRGYFEAFF.

V usage is TRBV2 and J usage is TRBJ1-5; a weak D match, TRBD1 (5 bases). The CDR3 extends over 14 amino acids. The V end lost 2 bases, the J end lost 4 bases, and 9 bases lay between the germline ends. Germline assignment: CDR1 SNHLY and CDR2 FYNNEI. The CDR3 is CASSESGLNQPQHF. The CDR3 DNA sequence: TGTGCCAGCAGTGAATCAGGGTTGAATCAGCCCCAGCATTTT.

The CDR3 spells CASGTGQNEKLFF. CDR3 nucleotides: TGTGCCAGCGGGACAGGTCAGAATGAAAAACTGTTTTTT. The rearrangement links TRBV6-5 to TRBJ1-4; 8 bases are shared with TRBD1. J was trimmed by 5 bases and V by 8 bases; bases with no gene match: 4. This CDR3 comprises 13 residues. Germline CDR1 and CDR2: MNHEY and SVGAGI.

V usage is TRBV7-9 and J usage is TRBJ2-3, with D perhaps matching TRBD1 (5 bases). This CDR3 has 19 residues. In germline, CDR1 is SEHNR, CDR2 FQNEAQ (reference sequence). The V end lost 5 bases, the J end lost 0 bases, and 24 bases lay between the germline ends. The CDR3 region is CASSPPRKALDTSTDTQYF. The CDR3 DNA sequence: TGTGCCAGCAGCCCACCTCGGAAAGCCTTGGACACTAGCACAGATACGCAGTATTTT.

The rearrangement joins TRBV7-9 to TRBJ1-1; possibly TRBD1 for D (5 bases). Germline V gene lookup returns CDR1 SEHNR and CDR2 FQNEAQ (reference sequence). This CDR3 is built from 14 residues. V was clipped by 1 base and J by 8 bases, with 14 bases between them. The CDR3 spells CASSLGGLSEEAFF. CDR3 in DNA: TGTGCCAGCAGCTTAGGGGGCCTCTCGGAGGAAGCTTTCTTT. Together with reference TRBV7-9 and TRBJ1-1, the CDR3 gives the full variable domain: DTGVSQNPRHKITKRGQNVTFRCDPISEHNRLYWYRQTLGQGPEFLTYFQNEAQLEKSRLLSDRFSAERPKGSFSTLEIQRTEQGDSAMYLCASSLGGLSEEAFFGQGTRLTVV.

The chain links TRBV3-1 (or the pseudogene TRBV3-2) to TRBJ2-7; 8 bases are a match to TRBD2. CDR1 is LGHDT and CDR2 is YNNKEL in the germline V gene (reference sequence). The CDR3 totals 15 residues. The V segment lost 3 bases and the J segment 6 bases; nucleotides outside the gene matches: 10. The CDR3 protein is CASSHVSGNSGEQYF. For the CDR3, the DNA is TGTGCCAGCAGCCACGTTAGCGGGAACAGCGGCGAGCAGTACTTC.

The rearrangement joins TRBV25-1 to TRBJ1-2; the D gene is possibly TRBD1 (5 bases). The CDR3 is made up of 14 amino acids. The germline V gene has CDR1 MGHDK and CDR2 SYGVNS. Trimming removed 4 bases at V and 7 bases at J, with 16 bases between. CDR3 loop: CASSGTVSGGGYTF. CDR3 DNA sequence: TGTGCCAGCAGTGGGACTGTATCCGGGGGTGGCTACACCTTC.

The genes are TRBV10-2 and TRBJ1-1; TRBD1 is a possible D gene (6 bases). This CDR3 is built from 14 residues. Germline V gene data show CDR1 as WSHSY and CDR2 as SAAADI. V gave up 5 bases and J gave up 2 bases, with 12 bases separating them. The CDR3 bases are TGCGCCAGCAGTCCACAGGGCAGAAACACTGAAGCTTTCTTT. This sequence encodes CASSPQGRNTEAFF.

The V and J genes are TRBV11-2 and TRBJ1-1; D not certain. With 1 base removed from V and 0 bases from J, the gap between germline ends came to 9 bases. Germline CDR1 reads SGHAT; CDR2 reads FQNNGV. The CDR3 spans 15 residues. This CDR3 is CASSLVVPVNTEAFF. The CDR3 coding sequence is TGTGCCAGCAGCTTAGTGGTCCCGGTGAACACTGAAGCTTTCTTT.

This sequence joins TRBV5-4 and TRBJ2-7; 12 bases line up with TRBD1. V shed 0 bases and J 5 bases; nucleotides not matched to a gene: 6. Germline V gene sequence: CDR1 SGHNT, CDR2 YYREEE (reference sequence). The CDR3 is made up of 16 amino acids. The CDR3 sequence is CASSLGPGQGANEQYF. The CDR3 DNA reads TGTGCCAGCAGCTTGGGGCCGGGACAGGGGGCTAACGAGCAGTACTTC. Full variable domain (remainder filled in from reference TRBV5-4 and TRBJ2-7): ETGVTQSPTHLIKTRGQQVTLRCSSQSGHNTVSWYQQALGQGPQFIFQYYREEENGRGNFPPRFSGLQFPNYSSELNVNALELDDSALYLCASSLGPGQGANEQYFGPGTRLTVT.

The J gene is TRBJ2-2, the V gene TRBV5-1; D unresolved. CDR1 SGHRS and CDR2 YFSETQ come from the germline V gene. This CDR3 comprises 12 residues. V gave up 4 bases and J gave up 3 bases, with 4 bases separating them. The CDR3 DNA reads as TGCGCCAGCAGCCCAGACACCGGGGAGCTGTTTTTT. Amino acid sequence: CASSPDTGELFF.